This T cell receptor beta chain was identified during a study of blood T cells in healthy people across ages. About the study: T cells yielded about one barcoded beta molecule per two cells through template switching.

There are a few counts of this clonotype. Antigen unknown. Germline V lookup: CDR1 LGHDT, CDR2 YNNKEL (reference sequence). The V end was cut by 7 bases, the J end by 8 bases, with 17 bases between. The CDR3 sequence is 14 residues long. Combining a sample-barcoded 5' primer with a J-beta primer mix, a second PCR ran for about 7 to 11 cycles. TCRdb ran MiXCR on the 5' RACE reads and lists one entry per CDR3 protein. In the table there are roughly 680,000 distinct CDR3 sequences, more than 45% of which are singletons. Notes on the study in general: Estimates of diversity drawn from one million T cells were considered underestimates.

The source is a woman of 80 years or more in good health. Sequencing was performed on blood. The chain carries TRBV3-1 and TRBJ2-2; D tentatively reads TRBD1 or TRBD2 (6 bases each). CDR3 loop: CASTSHSGAGELFF. As DNA, the CDR3 is TGTGCCAGCACCTCTCATTCGGGGGCTGGGGAGCTGTTTTTT.